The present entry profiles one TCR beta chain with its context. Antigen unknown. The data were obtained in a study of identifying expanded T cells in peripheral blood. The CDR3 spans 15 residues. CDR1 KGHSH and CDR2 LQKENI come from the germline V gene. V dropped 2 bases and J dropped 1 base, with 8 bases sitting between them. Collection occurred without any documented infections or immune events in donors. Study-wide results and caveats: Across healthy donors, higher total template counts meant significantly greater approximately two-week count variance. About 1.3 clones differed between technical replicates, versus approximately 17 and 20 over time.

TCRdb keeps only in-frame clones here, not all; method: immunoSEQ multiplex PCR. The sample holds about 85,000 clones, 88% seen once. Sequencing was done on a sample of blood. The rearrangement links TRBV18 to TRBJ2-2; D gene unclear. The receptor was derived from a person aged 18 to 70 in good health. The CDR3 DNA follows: TGTGCCAGCTCACCATTTAATGAGAACACCGGGGAGCTGTTTTTT. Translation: CASSPFNENTGELFF. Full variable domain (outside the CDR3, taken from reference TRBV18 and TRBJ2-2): NAGVMQNPRHLVRRRGQEARLRCSPMKGHSHVYWYRQLPEEGLKFMVYLQKENIIDESGMPKERFSAEFPKEGPSILRIQQVVRGDSAAYFCASSPFNENTGELFFGEGSRLTVL.